One and the same sample provided the 31 T cell receptor beta chains below, sequenced in a study of blood T cell repertoires in COVID-19. TCRdb's table, derived via immunoSEQ multiplex PCR, lists solely in-frame clones and lacks some. The table records around 100,000 clones, 70% to 90% of them present only once. Specimen: PBMCs or T cells enriched from blood (not recorded which). These receptors were taken from a woman in her forties or fifties who had recovered from COVID-19.

The chain is built from TRBV5-1 and TRBJ1-5, with D perhaps TRBD1 (6 bases). V lost 2 bases to trimming and J lost 4 bases, with 13 bases between them. The CDR3 has 15 residues. Germline CDR1 and CDR2: SGHRS and YFSETQ. The DNA of the CDR3 is TGCGCCAGCAGCTTAACGGGGGGCGCGAATCAGCCCCAGCATTTT. This encodes CASSLTGGANQPQHF.

The sample holds one count of this clone. The V call is TRBV30, the J call TRBJ1-5, with 7 bases lining up with TRBD1. V was pared by 5 bases and J by 5 bases, with 6 bases of the junction left unmatched. This CDR3 spans 13 amino acids. CDR1 is GTSNPN and CDR2 is SVGIG in the germline V gene (reference sequence). The CDR3: CAWSPQGYQPQHF. In nucleotides, the CDR3 is TGTGCCTGGTCCCCACAGGGGTATCAGCCCCAGCATTTT.

The J gene is TRBJ1-5, the V gene TRBV2, with 7 bases matching TRBD1. V shed 5 bases, J shed 4 bases, and the junction held 8 bases outside the gene matches. From germline, CDR1 is SNHLY and CDR2 FYNNEI. The CDR3 has 15 residues. CDR3 DNA: TGTGCCAGCAGTTATCAGACAGGGCCTAATCAGCCCCAGCATTTT. The encoded protein is CASSYQTGPNQPQHF.

The chain joins TRBV19 to TRBJ1-2; 9 nucleotides agree with TRBD1. The CDR3 runs 16 residues. The V gene's germline CDR1 is LNHDA and CDR2 SQIVND (reference sequence). Trimming removed 5 bases from V and 8 bases from J; junction bases left unmatched: 15. The CDR3 nucleotides read TGTGCCAGTAGTCCGCCAGGACAGGGGAATACCCTAGGCTACACCTTC. This sequence encodes CASSPPGQGNTLGYTF.

This clone came up many times. The chain combines TRBV28 with TRBJ1-2, with a tentative D call TRBD1 (6 bases). The CDR3 has 15 residues. The V gene's germline CDR1 is MDHEN and CDR2 SYDVKM. Trimming cost V 3 bases and J 1 base, with 12 bases left between them. CDR3 nucleotide sequence: TGTGCCAGCAGTTTCCGGAGGACAGTTAACTATGGCTACACCTTC. Residues: CASSFRRTVNYGYTF.

The rearrangement uses TRBV3-1 (or the pseudogene TRBV3-2) and TRBJ2-2; the D is unclear. Per germline, CDR1 LGHDT and CDR2 YNNKEL (reference sequence). The CDR3 contains 12 residues. With 3 bases removed from V and 6 bases from J, the gap between germline ends came to 5 bases. CDR3 nucleotides: TGTGCCAGCAGCCACGCGGCCGGGGAGCTGTTTTTT. It codes for CASSHAAGELFF.

This chain connects TRBV2 to TRBJ1-3, with D unclear. Germline values: CDR1 SNHLY, CDR2 FYNNEI. This CDR3 comprises 15 residues. V lost 1 base and J lost 0, with 7 bases in between. CDR3: CASSEGEASGNTIYF. The CDR3 DNA is TGTGCCAGCAGTGAAGGGGAGGCCTCTGGAAACACCATATATTTT.

The gene calls are TRBV24-1 and TRBJ1-2; TRBD1 matches at 8 bases. Germline lookup yields CDR1 KGHDR and CDR2 SFDVKD. V dropped 2 bases and J dropped 6; count of bases not matched to a gene: 7. The CDR3 has 15 residues. CDR3 bases: TGTGCCACCAGTGATTCTCGACAGGGGCGGAATGGCTACACCTTC. Amino acids: CATSDSRQGRNGYTF.

The chain carries TRBV28 and TRBJ2-7, with 7 bases that match TRBD1. Germline V gene data show CDR1 as MDHEN and CDR2 as SYDVKM. CDR3 length: 15 residues. With 4 bases clipped from V and 3 bases from J, the junction kept 9 bases outside the gene matches. The CDR3 coding sequence is TGTGCCAGCAGTTCACCGGGACAGCCTAACTACGAGCAGTACTTC. Its protein product is CASSSPGQPNYEQYF. Full variable domain (remainder filled in from reference TRBV28 and TRBJ2-7): DVKVTQSSRYLVKRTGEKVFLECVQDMDHENMFWYRQDPGLGLRLIYFSYDVKMKEKGDIPEGYSVSREKKERFSLILESASTNQTSMYLCASSSPGQPNYEQYFGPGTRLTVT.

The J gene is TRBJ1-1, the V gene TRBV19; TRBD1 is a possible D gene (5 bases). Germline V lookup: CDR1 LNHDA, CDR2 SQIVND (reference sequence). There are 15 residues in the CDR3. The germline V and J ends were trimmed by 4 bases and 5 bases, with 17 bases remaining between them. CDR3 sequence: CASSTLGGFGTEAFF. The CDR3 nucleotides read TGTGCCAGTAGTACTCTGGGGGGGTTCGGGACTGAAGCTTTCTTT.

This clone was seen a few times. The J gene is TRBJ2-1, the V gene TRBV2; 9 nucleotides agree with TRBD2. CDR3 size: 13 residues. V shed 6 bases, J shed 7 bases, and the junction held 4 bases outside the gene matches. Germline assignment: CDR1 SNHLY and CDR2 FYNNEI. For the CDR3, the DNA is TGTGCCAGCAGGGGAACTAGCGGGAATGAGCAGTTCTTC. Translating it yields CASRGTSGNEQFF.

This clone occurred once. This CDR3 is CARRKNGYTF. For the CDR3, the DNA is TGTGCCAGGCGGAAAAATGGCTACACCTTC. V is TRBV21-1 and J is TRBJ1-2. TRBV21-1 is marked as a pseudogene. This CDR3 region has 10 residues.

This clone was detected only once. The chain is built from TRBV12-3 or TRBV12-4 and TRBJ2-1, with D unresolved. There are 11 residues in the CDR3. V lost 5 bases, J lost 5 bases, and 4 bases lay in between. DNA of the CDR3: TGTGCCAGCAGTATCGACAATGAGCAGTTCTTC. Translation gives CASSIDNEQFF.

The V call is TRBV6-6, the J call TRBJ2-2; possibly TRBD2 for D (6 bases). Trimming took off 8 bases at V and 6 bases at J, with 16 bases between the two ends. CDR3 size: 14 residues. Germline CDR1 MNHNY, CDR2 SVGAGI (reference sequence). CDR3 residues: CASLGGPTAGELFF. In DNA form, the CDR3 reads TGTGCCAGCCTCGGGGGACCCACGGCCGGGGAGCTGTTTTTT.

The chain combines TRBV5-1 with TRBJ2-1; D gene unclear. This CDR3 is 16 amino acids long. V shed 0 bases and J shed 2 bases, with 12 bases lying between them. Germline CDR1 is SGHRS and CDR2 is YFSETQ. CDR3 residues: CASSLGAVLAYNEQFF. As DNA, the CDR3 is TGCGCCAGCAGCTTGGGCGCGGTCCTAGCCTACAATGAGCAGTTCTTC.

The rearrangement links TRBV2 to TRBJ1-2, with D tentatively TRBD1 (5 bases). The CDR3 consists of 12 residues. Germline V gene sequence: CDR1 SNHLY, CDR2 FYNNEI. V was shortened by 7 bases and J by 4 bases, with 10 bases between the two germline ends. The CDR3 reads CASTGDGYGYTF. The CDR3, as DNA: TGTGCCAGCACGGGGGACGGCTATGGCTACACCTTC.

The CDR3: CASSHDRGSPYEQYF. CDR3 nucleotides: TGCGCCAGCAGCCACGATCGGGGAAGCCCCTACGAGCAGTACTTC. The V and J genes are TRBV4-1 and TRBJ2-7; D is perhaps TRBD2 (5 bases). The CDR3 loop spans 15 amino acids. Germline V gives CDR1 MGHRA, CDR2 YSYEKL. V lost 3 bases to trimming and J lost 2 bases, with 14 bases between them.

The gene calls are TRBV11-2 and TRBJ2-3; TRBD2 agrees at 9 bases. CDR1 is SGHAT, CDR2 FQNNGV, per germline. V lost 1 base, J lost 4 bases, and 6 bases stayed unmatched. CDR3 length: 16 residues. The CDR3: CASSLAGGRVSDTQYF. The CDR3 DNA reads as TGTGCCAGCAGCTTAGCTGGCGGGAGGGTCTCAGATACGCAGTATTTT.

The gene calls are TRBV28 and TRBJ1-2; TRBD1 matches 8 bases. The CDR3 contains 16 residues. Trimming at V came to 6 bases and at J to 5 bases, leaving 14 bases not matched to a gene. Per germline, CDR1 MDHEN and CDR2 SYDVKM. The CDR3 DNA sequence: TGTGCCAGCAGCACTACCAGTAGGGACAGGAGATATGGCTACACCTTC. As protein: CASSTTSRDRRYGYTF.

The chain links TRBV2 to TRBJ1-1; 7 nucleotides line up with TRBD1. V shed 4 bases and J 11 bases; nucleotides not matched to a gene: 13. CDR1 is SNHLY, CDR2 FYNNEI, per germline. There are 14 residues in the CDR3. The DNA of the CDR3 is TGTGCCAGCAGTGGGGGGATACAGGGGCTTCAGGCTTTCTTT. Its protein is CASSGGIQGLQAFF.

This clone was observed a single time. J is TRBJ2-7 and V is TRBV10-2, with D unclear. The CDR3 has 15 amino acids. Germline V gene lookup returns CDR1 WSHSY and CDR2 SAAADI. Trimming removed 3 bases at V and 3 bases at J, with 15 bases between. The DNA for the CDR3 is TGCGCCAGCAGTGAATTGAGGCTAGATTACTACGAGCAGTACTTC. Translated, it gives CASSELRLDYYEQYF.

The chain links TRBV11-2 to TRBJ2-7, with D tentatively TRBD1 (5 bases). This CDR3 has 15 residues. Germline-derived CDR1 and CDR2 are SGHAT and FQNNGV. The ends were cut back, 3 bases at V and 2 bases at J, with 14 bases in the middle. CDR3: CASSLPYRSPYEQYF. The DNA of the CDR3 is TGTGCCAGCAGCTTGCCTTACAGGAGTCCCTACGAGCAGTACTTC.

This sequence joins TRBV3-1 (or the pseudogene TRBV3-2) and TRBJ2-7; D possibly corresponds to TRBD2 (6 bases). CDR3 length: 14 amino acids. Trimming cost V 5 bases and J 4 bases, with 15 bases left between them. The germline CDR1 and CDR2 sequences are LGHDT and YNNKEL (reference sequence). CDR3: CASSSLPGSYEQYF. Written as DNA, the CDR3 is TGTGCCAGCAGCTCACTCCCCGGGAGTTACGAGCAGTACTTC.

The rearrangement uses TRBV4-1 and TRBJ2-2; 10 bases match TRBD2. The germline V gene has CDR1 MGHRA and CDR2 YSYEKL. The CDR3 is made up of 15 amino acids. Trimming at V came to 3 bases and at J to 4 bases, leaving 2 bases not matched to a gene. The CDR3 spells CASSQGLASTGELFF. The CDR3, as DNA: TGCGCCAGCAGCCAGGGACTAGCGAGCACCGGGGAGCTGTTTTTT.

The V call is TRBV6-5, the J call TRBJ1-5, with D perhaps TRBD1 (5 bases). V was trimmed by 7 bases and J by 0 bases, leaving 13 bases between them. CDR1 is MNHEY, CDR2 SVGAGI, per germline. The CDR3 spans 15 residues. The CDR3 loop is CASIFGADSNQPQHF. CDR3 nucleotides: TGTGCCAGCATTTTTGGGGCAGATAGCAATCAGCCCCAGCATTTT.

The chain is built from TRBV12-3 or TRBV12-4 and TRBJ1-4, with TRBD1 identical over 8 bases. The CDR3 spans 12 residues. V lost 7 bases to trimming and J lost 8 bases; unmatched junction nucleotides: 3. CDR3 in DNA: TGTGCCAGCAAGGACAGGGAGGAAAAACTGTTTTTT. Amino acids: CASKDREEKLFF.

The chain links TRBV29-1 to TRBJ1-2; tentatively, D is TRBD1 (6 bases). The germline CDR1 and CDR2 sequences are SQVTM and ANQGSEA. The CDR3 has 12 residues. V was trimmed by 8 bases and J by 10 bases, leaving 20 bases between them. CDR3 bases: TGCAGCATCGGGGGGCCGCTAATGGACTACACCTTC. Its protein is CSIGGPLMDYTF.

The sample holds a few counts of this clone. The chain carries TRBV28 and TRBJ1-2, with TRBD1 as a possible D gene (5 bases). Trimming took off 4 bases at V and 0 bases at J, with 9 bases between the two ends. The germline gives CDR1 MDHEN, CDR2 SYDVKM. The CDR3 has 14 residues. The CDR3 is CASSSGWTNYGYTF. CDR3 in DNA: TGTGCCAGCAGTTCAGGGTGGACTAACTATGGCTACACCTTC.

The gene calls are TRBV28 and TRBJ1-2, with D unclear. The CDR3 runs 12 residues. CDR1 and CDR2 (germline): MDHEN, SYDVKM. With 7 bases removed from V and 5 bases from J, the gap between germline ends came to 11 bases. The CDR3 here is CASNLSPYGYTF. The CDR3 DNA reads as TGTGCCAGCAACCTCAGTCCATATGGCTACACCTTC.

This chain connects TRBV18 to TRBJ1-6; TRBD1 agrees at 9 bases. The CDR3 is made up of 15 amino acids. J was trimmed by 10 bases and V by 3 bases; bases with no gene match: 7. Germline V gene sequence: CDR1 KGHSH, CDR2 LQKENI. The DNA of the CDR3 is TGTGCCAGCTCACCCATACAGGGGGCAGAGTCACCCCTCCACTTT. It yields the protein CASSPIQGAESPLHF.

Written as DNA, the CDR3 is TGTGCCAGCAGTCCCGGGACAGGGGGGGAGACCCAGTACTTC. This translates into CASSPGTGGETQYF. The chain couples TRBV2 to TRBJ2-5; 11 bases align to TRBD1. Germline V gene lookup returns CDR1 SNHLY and CDR2 FYNNEI. The CDR3 is 14 amino acids. The V gene end was trimmed by 5 bases and the J gene end by 5 bases; junction bases not matched to a gene: 4. Filled out from reference TRBV2 and TRBJ2-5, the complete variable domain reads EPEVTQTPSHQVTQMGQEVILRCVPISNHLYFYWYRQILGQKVEFLVSFYNNEISEKSEIFDDQFSVERPDGSNFTLKIRSTKLEDSAMYFCASSPGTGGETQYFGPGTRLLVL.